This TCR beta chain comes out of a study of identical twins. Healthy Caucasians made up all donors. V was trimmed by 3 bases and J by 9 bases, leaving 12 bases between them. The V gene's germline CDR1 is SEHNR and CDR2 FQNEAQ (reference sequence). The CDR3 runs 13 residues. Template switching added a universal primer binding site, and final cDNA carried unique molecular identifiers. TCRdb recomputed calls from the 5' RACE reads with MiXCR, one row per CDR3 protein. The repertoire holds about 550,000 distinct CDR3 sequences, with 20% to 25% as singletons. This same sample was also taken into another study, of yellow fever vaccine responses in identical twins. As that report states: Vaccine-induced T cell responses in twins were reportedly observed to appear partly convergent, partly personalized.

The sequence was obtained from a woman younger than 30 in good health. This sequence joins TRBV7-9 and TRBJ2-1; D is perhaps TRBD1 or TRBD2 (7 bases each). Input material: CD4+ T cells sorted from blood. Written as DNA, the CDR3 is TGTGCCAGCAGCTTCCCAGGGGGGGGTGAGCAGTTCTTC. It is translated as CASSFPGGGEQFF. Full variable domain (outside the CDR3, taken from reference TRBV7-9 and TRBJ2-1): DTGVSQNPRHKITKRGQNVTFRCDPISEHNRLYWYRQTLGQGPEFLTYFQNEAQLEKSRLLSDRFSAERPKGSFSTLEIQRTEQGDSAMYLCASSFPGGGEQFFGPGTRLTVL.